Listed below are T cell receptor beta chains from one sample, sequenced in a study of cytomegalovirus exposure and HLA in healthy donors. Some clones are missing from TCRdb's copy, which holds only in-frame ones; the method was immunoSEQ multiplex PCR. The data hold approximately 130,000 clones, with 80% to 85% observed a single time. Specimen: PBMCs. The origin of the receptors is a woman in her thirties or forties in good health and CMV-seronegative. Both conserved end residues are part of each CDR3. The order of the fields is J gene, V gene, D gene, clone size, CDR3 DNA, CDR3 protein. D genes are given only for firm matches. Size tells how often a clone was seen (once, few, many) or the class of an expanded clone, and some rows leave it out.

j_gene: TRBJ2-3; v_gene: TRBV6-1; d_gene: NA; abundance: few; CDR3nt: TGTGCCAGCAGTGGTCAGGGGAGCACAGATACGCAGTATTTT; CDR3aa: CASSGQGSTDTQYF
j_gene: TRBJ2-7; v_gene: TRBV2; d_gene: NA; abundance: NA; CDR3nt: TGTGCCAGCAGGGCAGGGGTCCCGCAGCAGTACTTC; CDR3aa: CASRAGVPQQYF
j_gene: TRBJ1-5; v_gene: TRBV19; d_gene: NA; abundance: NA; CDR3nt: TGTGCCAGTAGTATAGAGGGGCGTCAGCCCCAGCATTTT; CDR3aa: CASSIEGRQPQHF
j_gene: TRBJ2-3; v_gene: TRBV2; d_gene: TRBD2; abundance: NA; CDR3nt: TGTGCCAGCAGGAGGGATCTTACTCGGACTAGCGGGAGGCCGGGGTATGATACGCAGTATTTT; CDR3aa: CASRRDLTRTSGRPGYDTQYF
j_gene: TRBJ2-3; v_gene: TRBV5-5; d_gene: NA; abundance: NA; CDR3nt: TGTGCCAGCAGTCCGGACTGGGGAGATACGCAGTATTTT; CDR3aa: CASSPDWGDTQYF
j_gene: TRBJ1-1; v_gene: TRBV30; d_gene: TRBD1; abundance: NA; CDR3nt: TGTGCCTGGACGGGACAGCTGAACACTGAAGCTTTCTTT; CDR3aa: CAWTGQLNTEAFF
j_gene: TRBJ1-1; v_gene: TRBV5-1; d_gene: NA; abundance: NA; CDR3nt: TGCGCCAGCAGCTTGGTAGGGGCAGGGACTGAAGCTTTCTTT; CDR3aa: CASSLVGAGTEAFF
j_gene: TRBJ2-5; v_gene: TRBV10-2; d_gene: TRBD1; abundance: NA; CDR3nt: TGCGCCAGCAACCAGGGGGCTGGGAAGCGAGAGACCCAGTACTTC; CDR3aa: CASNQGAGKRETQYF
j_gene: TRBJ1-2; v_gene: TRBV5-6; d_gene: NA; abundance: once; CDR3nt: TGTGCCAGCAGCGTCCCGAATGGAGGCCTATATTATGGCTACACCTTC; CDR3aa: CASSVPNGGLYYGYTF
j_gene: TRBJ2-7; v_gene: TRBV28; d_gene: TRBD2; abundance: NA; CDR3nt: TGTGCCAGCCACGATTTAGCGGGAAGGGATAGGGAGCAGTACTTC; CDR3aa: CASHDLAGRDREQYF
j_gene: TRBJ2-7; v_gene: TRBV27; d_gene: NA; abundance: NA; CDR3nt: TGTGCCAGCAGACCCACAGGGACCTACGAGCAGTACTTC; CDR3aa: CASRPTGTYEQYF
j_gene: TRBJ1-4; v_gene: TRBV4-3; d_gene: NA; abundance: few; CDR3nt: TGCGCCAGCAGCCAAGATCTTGGAGGGGCAACTAATGAAAAACTGTTTTTT; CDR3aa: CASSQDLGGATNEKLFF
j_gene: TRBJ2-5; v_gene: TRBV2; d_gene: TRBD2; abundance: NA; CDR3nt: TGTGCCAGCAGCGGGGCCCGCGGGGGGCGGGAGACCCAGTACTTC; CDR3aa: CASSGARGGRETQYF
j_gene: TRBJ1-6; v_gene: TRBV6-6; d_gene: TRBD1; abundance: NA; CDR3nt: TGTGCCAGCAGTCCGGACAGGGGTAATTCACCCCTCCACTTT; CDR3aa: CASSPDRGNSPLHF
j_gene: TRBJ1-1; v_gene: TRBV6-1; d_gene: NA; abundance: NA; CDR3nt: TGTGCCAGCACCTCGGGACTGAGGAACACTGAAGCTTTCTTT; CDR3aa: CASTSGLRNTEAFF
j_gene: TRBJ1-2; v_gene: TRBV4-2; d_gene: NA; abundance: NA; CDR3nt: TGTGCCAGCAGCCCAGGAGGGGACTATGGCTACACCTTC; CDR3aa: CASSPGGDYGYTF
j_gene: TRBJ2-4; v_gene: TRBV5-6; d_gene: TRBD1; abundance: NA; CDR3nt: TGTGCCAGCAGTGGAAGACAGGGGGGCAAAAACATTCAGTACTTC; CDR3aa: CASSGRQGGKNIQYF
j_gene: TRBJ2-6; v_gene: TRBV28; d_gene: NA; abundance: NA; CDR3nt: TGTGCCAGCAGTTTATCGACAGGCCCTACGGGGGCCAACGTCCTGACTTTC; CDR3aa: CASSLSTGPTGANVLTF
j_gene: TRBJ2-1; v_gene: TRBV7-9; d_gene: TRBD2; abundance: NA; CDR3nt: TGTGCCAGCAGCCCCCGACTAGCGGGGAAACGGGAGCAGTTCTTC; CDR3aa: CASSPRLAGKREQFF
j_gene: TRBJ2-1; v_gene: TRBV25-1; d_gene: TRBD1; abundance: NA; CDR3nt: TGTGCCAGCAGTGAAGGACAGGGAAAATTATCTGAGCAGTTCTTC; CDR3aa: CASSEGQGKLSEQFF
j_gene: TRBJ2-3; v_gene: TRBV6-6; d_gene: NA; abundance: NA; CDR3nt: TGTGCCAGCACCATGGCTGATACGCAGTATTTT; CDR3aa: CASTMADTQYF
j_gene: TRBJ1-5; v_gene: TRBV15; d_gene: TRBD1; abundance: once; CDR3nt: TGTGCCGCCAGCGGACAGGTTCTAAGCAATCAGCCCCAGCATTTT; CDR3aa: CAASGQVLSNQPQHF
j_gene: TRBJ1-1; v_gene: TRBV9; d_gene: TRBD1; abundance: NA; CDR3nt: TGTGCCAGCAGCGATGACAGGGGGTTGACTGAAGCTTTCTTT; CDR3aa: CASSDDRGLTEAFF
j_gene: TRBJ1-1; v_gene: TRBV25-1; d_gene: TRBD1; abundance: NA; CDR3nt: TGCGCCAGCAGGTCAGGGGGCGCAGGCACTGAAGCTTTCTTT; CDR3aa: CASRSGGAGTEAFF
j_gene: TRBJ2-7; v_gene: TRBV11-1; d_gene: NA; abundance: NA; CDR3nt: TGTGCCAGCAGCTCTTTGGGGAGCGAGCAGTACTTC; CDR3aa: CASSSLGSEQYF
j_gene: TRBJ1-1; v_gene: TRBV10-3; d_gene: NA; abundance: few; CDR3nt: TGTGCCATCAGTGCCGACAGATATGAAGCTTTCTTT; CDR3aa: CAISADRYEAFF
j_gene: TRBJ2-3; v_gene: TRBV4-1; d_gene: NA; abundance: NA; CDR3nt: TGCGCCAGCAGCCTTGCACGGACAGATACGCAGTATTTT; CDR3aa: CASSLARTDTQYF
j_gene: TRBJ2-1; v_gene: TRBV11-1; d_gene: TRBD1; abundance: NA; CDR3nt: TGTGCCAGCAGCTTCGGACAGGTAGACAATGAGCAGTTCTTC; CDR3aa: CASSFGQVDNEQFF
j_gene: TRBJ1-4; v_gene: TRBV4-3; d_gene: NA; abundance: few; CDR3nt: TGCGCCAGCAGCCAAGCATATGCGATAGCTAATGAAAAACTGTTTTTT; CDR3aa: CASSQAYAIANEKLFF
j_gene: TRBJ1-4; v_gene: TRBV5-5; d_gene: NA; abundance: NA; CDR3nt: TGTGCCAGCAGCTTGGATCCGTTCGAAAAACTGTTTTTT; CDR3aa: CASSLDPFEKLFF
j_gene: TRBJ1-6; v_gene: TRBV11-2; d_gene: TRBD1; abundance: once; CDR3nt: TGTGCCAGCAGCTCCCGACAGGGGGAAAGCTCCTATAATTCACCCCTCCACTTT; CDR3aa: CASSSRQGESSYNSPLHF
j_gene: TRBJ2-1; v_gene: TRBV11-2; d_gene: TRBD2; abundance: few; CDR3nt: TGTGCCAGCAGCTTAGCATACAGCGGGGTATCCCGGGGGCAGTTCTTC; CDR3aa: CASSLAYSGVSRGQFF
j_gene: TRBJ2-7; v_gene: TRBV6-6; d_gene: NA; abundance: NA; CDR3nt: TGTGCCAGCAGTTACTCGAACAGGCCTACCTACGAGCAGTACTTC; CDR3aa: CASSYSNRPTYEQYF
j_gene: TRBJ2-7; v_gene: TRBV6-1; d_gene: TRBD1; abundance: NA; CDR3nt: TGTGCCGGAGAAGGACAGGGTTGGCACGAGCAGTACTTC; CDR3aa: CAGEGQGWHEQYF
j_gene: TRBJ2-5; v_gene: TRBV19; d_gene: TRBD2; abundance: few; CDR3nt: TGTGCCAGTAGCGAAGACGGACTAGCGGGAGCTAGGGAGACCCAGTACTTC; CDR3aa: CASSEDGLAGARETQYF
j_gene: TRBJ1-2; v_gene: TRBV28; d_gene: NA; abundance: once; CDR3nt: TGTGCCAGCAGTTTACAAAGGTCACGTTCAGGGCGGGGAACTAACTATGGCTACACCTTC; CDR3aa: CASSLQRSRSGRGTNYGYTF
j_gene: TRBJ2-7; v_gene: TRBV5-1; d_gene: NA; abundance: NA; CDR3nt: TGCGCCAGCAGCTTGTTCTTTCAGGGGAGCTCCTACGAGCAGTACTTC; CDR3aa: CASSLFFQGSSYEQYF
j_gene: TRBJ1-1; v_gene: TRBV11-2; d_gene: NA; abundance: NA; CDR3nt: TGTGCCAGCAGCCTCGGGGCGGGGGGGAAGAACACTGAAGCTTTCTTT; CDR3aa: CASSLGAGGKNTEAFF
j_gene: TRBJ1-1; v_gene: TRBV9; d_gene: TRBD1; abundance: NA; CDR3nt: TGTGCCAGCAGCCCTGGACAGGGAAACACTGAAGCTTTCTTT; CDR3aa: CASSPGQGNTEAFF
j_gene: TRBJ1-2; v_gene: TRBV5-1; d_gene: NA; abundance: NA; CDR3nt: TGCGCCAGCAGCTTATCGACAGGAGGTAACTATGGCTACACCTTC; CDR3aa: CASSLSTGGNYGYTF
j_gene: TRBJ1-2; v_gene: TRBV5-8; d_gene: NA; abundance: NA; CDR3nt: TGTGCCAGCAGCTTGCTCGGGCAGGGCTATGGCTACACCTTC; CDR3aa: CASSLLGQGYGYTF
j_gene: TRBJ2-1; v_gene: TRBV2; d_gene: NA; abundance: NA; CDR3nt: TGTGCCAGCAGTGACTTAAACAATGAGCAGTTCTTC; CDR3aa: CASSDLNNEQFF
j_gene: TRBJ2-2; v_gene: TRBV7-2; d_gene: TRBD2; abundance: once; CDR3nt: TGTGCCAGCAGCGGCGGGAGGGCCCGGACCGGGGAGCTGTTTTTT; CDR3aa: CASSGGRARTGELFF
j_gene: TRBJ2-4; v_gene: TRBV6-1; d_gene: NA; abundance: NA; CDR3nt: TGTGCCAGCCGTATCGGGGGGCGGGGGCCGGACATTCAGTACTTC; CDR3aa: CASRIGGRGPDIQYF
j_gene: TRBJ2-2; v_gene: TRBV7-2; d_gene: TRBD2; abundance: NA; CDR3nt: TGTGCCAGCAGCTTAATACTAGCGGGAGCCGGGGAGCTGTTTTTT; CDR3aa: CASSLILAGAGELFF
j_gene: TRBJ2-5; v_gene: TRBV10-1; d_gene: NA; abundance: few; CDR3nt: TGCGCCAGCAGTGAGGGCGGCGGTGCCCGTACCCAGTACTTC; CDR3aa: CASSEGGGARTQYF
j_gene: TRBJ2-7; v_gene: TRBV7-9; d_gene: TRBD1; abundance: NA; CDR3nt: TGTTCCAGCAGCTTAGGGGCAGGGGGTGCTTCCTACGAGCAGTACTTC; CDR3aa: CSSSLGAGGASYEQYF
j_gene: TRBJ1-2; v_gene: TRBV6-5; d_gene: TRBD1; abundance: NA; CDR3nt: TGTGCCAGCAGCTCGGGACAGGGACGTGGCTACACCTTC; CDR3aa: CASSSGQGRGYTF
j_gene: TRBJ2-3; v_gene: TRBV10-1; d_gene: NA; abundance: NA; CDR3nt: TGCGCCAGCCTGCAGAGGGTAGGCCCAGATACGCAGTATTTT; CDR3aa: CASLQRVGPDTQYF
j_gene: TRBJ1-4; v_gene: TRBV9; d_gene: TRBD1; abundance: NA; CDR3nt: TGTGCCAGCAGCGTTCCCGGACAGGGAGAAAAACTGTTTTTT; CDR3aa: CASSVPGQGEKLFF
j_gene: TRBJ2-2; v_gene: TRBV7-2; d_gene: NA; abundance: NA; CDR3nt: TGTGCCAGCAGCTCCCGACTGACCCCCGGGGAGCTGTTTTTT; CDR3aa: CASSSRLTPGELFF
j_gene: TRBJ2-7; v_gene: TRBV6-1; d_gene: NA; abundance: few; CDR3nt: TGTGCCAGCAGTCCGCACAGGGTATCCTACGAGCAGTACTTC; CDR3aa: CASSPHRVSYEQYF
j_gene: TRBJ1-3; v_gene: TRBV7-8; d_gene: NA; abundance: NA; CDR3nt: TGTGCCAGCAGCCCCGACGGGACAAATGGAAACACCATATATTTT; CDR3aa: CASSPDGTNGNTIYF
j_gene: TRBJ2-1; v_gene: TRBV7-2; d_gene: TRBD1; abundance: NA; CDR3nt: TGTGCCAGCAGCTCCGGGACAGGGTTGAGAATGGACAATGAGCAGTTCTTC; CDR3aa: CASSSGTGLRMDNEQFF
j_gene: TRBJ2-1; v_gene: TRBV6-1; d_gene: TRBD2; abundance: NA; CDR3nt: TGTGCCAGCAGTGCTAGCGGGAGTTTTTACAATGAGCAGTTCTTC; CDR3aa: CASSASGSFYNEQFF
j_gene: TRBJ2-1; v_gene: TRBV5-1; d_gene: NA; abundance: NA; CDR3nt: TGCGCCAGCAGCTTGGGACAGTATTACAATGAGCAGTTCTTC; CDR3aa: CASSLGQYYNEQFF
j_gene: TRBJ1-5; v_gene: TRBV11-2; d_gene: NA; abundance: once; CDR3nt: TGTGCCAGCAGCTTAGATACAGGTCTCAATCAGCCCCAGCATTTT; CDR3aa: CASSLDTGLNQPQHF
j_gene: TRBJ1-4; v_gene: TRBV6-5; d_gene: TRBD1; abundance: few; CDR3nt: TGTGCCAGCAGTTACTCCGGGACAGGGAAAGAAAAACTGTTTTTT; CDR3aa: CASSYSGTGKEKLFF
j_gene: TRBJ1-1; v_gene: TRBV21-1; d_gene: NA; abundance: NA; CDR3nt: TGTGCCAGCAGCAAAGCCGACAGGGGATACACTGAAGCTTTCTTT; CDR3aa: CASSKADRGYTEAFF